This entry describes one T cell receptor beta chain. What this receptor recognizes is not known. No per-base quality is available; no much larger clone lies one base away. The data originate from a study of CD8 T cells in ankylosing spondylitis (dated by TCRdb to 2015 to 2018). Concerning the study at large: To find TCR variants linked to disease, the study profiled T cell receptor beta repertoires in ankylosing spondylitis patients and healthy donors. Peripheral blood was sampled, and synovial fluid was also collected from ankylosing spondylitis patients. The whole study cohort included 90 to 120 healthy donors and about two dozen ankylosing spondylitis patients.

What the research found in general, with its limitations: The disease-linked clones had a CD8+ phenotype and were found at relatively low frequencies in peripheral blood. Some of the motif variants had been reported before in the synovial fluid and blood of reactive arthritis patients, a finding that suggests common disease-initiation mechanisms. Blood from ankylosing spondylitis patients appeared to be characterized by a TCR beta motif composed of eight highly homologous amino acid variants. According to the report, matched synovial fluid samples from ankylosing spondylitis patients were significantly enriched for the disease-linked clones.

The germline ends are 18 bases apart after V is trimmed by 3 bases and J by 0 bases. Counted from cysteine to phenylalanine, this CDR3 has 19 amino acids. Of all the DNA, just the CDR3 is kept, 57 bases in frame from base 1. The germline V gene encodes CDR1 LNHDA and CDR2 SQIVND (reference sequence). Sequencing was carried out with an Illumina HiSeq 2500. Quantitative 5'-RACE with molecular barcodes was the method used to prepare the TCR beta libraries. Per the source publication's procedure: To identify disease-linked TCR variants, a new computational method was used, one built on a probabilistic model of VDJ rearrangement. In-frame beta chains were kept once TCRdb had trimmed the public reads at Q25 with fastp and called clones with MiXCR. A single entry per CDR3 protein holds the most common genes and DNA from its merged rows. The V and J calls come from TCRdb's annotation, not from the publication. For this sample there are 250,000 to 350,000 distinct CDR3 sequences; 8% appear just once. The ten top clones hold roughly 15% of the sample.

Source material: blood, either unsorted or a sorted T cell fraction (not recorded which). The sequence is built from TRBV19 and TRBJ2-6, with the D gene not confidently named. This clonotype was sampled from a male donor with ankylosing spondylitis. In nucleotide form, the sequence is TGTGCCAGTAGTATCCGGTCGTGGGCCTGGAACTCTGGGGCCAACGTCCTGACTTTC. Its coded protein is CASSIRSWAWNSGANVLTF. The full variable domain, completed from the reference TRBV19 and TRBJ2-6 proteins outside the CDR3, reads DGGITQSPKYLFRKEGQNVTLSCEQNLNHDAMYWYRQDPGQGLRLIYYSQIVNDFQKGDIAEGYSVSREKKESFPLTVTSAQKNPTAFYLCASSIRSWAWNSGANVLTFGAGSRLTVL.